These 9 T cell receptor beta chains came from one sample sequenced in a study of blood T cells in healthy people across ages. It was with a sample-barcoded 5' primer and a J-beta primer mix that a second PCR of about 7 to 12 cycles was run. Via MiXCR, TCRdb re-called the 5' RACE reads, giving one row per CDR3 protein. The sample holds some 550,000 distinct CDR3 sequences, roughly 48% seen once. Sequencing used blood. All receptors come from a man aged 80 or over in good health.

This clonotype showed up just a few times. This chain connects TRBV15 to TRBJ1-1; D call uncertain. CDR1 LNHNV and CDR2 YYDKDF come from the germline V gene (reference sequence). Trimming shortened V by 0 bases and J by 5 bases, and 10 bases separated the two germline ends. The CDR3 runs 14 residues. The CDR3 is CATSRDLGRTEAFF. DNA for the CDR3: TGTGCCACCAGCAGAGATCTAGGGCGGACTGAAGCTTTCTTT.

The rearrangement uses TRBV9 and TRBJ2-3, with TRBD1 matching over 9 bases. The V gene's germline CDR1 is SGDLS and CDR2 YYNGEE. With 4 bases clipped from V and 0 bases from J, the junction kept 9 bases outside the gene matches. The CDR3 extends over 17 amino acids. In DNA, the CDR3 is TGTGCCAGCAGCCTCCGACAGGGGGTTACTAGCACAGATACGCAGTATTTT. It is translated as CASSLRQGVTSTDTQYF.

This clonotype occurred a few times. This rearrangement joins TRBV27 to TRBJ2-1; 8 positions agree with TRBD2. Germline V CDR1 and CDR2: MNHEY, SMNVEV (reference sequence). V lost 6 bases to trimming and J lost 6 bases; unmatched junction nucleotides: 13. There are 16 residues in the CDR3. DNA for the CDR3: TGTGCCAGCAGACCCACGGCTAGCGGGCGACTCAATGAGCAGTTCTTC. Its protein is CASRPTASGRLNEQFF.

The chain uses TRBV2 and TRBJ2-6, with D perhaps TRBD2 (6 bases). Per germline, CDR1 SNHLY and CDR2 FYNNEI. Deletions cut 4 bases from V and 5 bases from J, with 9 bases between. This CDR3 has 14 amino acids. CDR3 amino acids: CASSASVWANVLTF. CDR3 DNA: TGTGCCAGCAGTGCTAGCGTCTGGGCCAACGTCCTGACTTTC.

With respect to this clonotype: Compared with germline, one end of the junction differs, possibly owing to a read error. This chain joins TRBV7-2 and TRBJ2-7; D might be TRBD1 or TRBD2, each matching 5 bases. This CDR3 comprises 15 residues. The germline V gene has CDR1 SGHTA and CDR2 FQGNSA. The CDR3 DNA reads as TGTGCCAGCAGCTTAATGGGGACGTCAAGCTACGAGCGGTACTTC. Protein product: CASSLMGTSSYERYF.

The V and J genes are TRBV9 and TRBJ2-1; no clear D gene. The CDR3 spans 15 residues. V was trimmed by 0 bases and J by 7 bases, leaving 14 bases between them. Per the germline V gene, CDR1 is SGDLS and CDR2 is YYNGEE. This CDR3 is CASSVDPLTWNEQFF. In DNA form, the CDR3 reads TGTGCCAGCAGCGTAGACCCCCTGACCTGGAATGAGCAGTTCTTC.

V gene TRBV14 combines with J gene TRBJ1-6; D call uncertain. V was pared by 0 bases and J by 8 bases, with 5 bases between. Looked up from germline, CDR1 is SGHDN and CDR2 is FVKESK. CDR3 length: 13 amino acids. The CDR3 nucleotides are TGTGCCAGCAGCCAAGAAAGGGATTCACCCCTCCACTTT. Encoded protein: CASSQERDSPLHF.

The J gene is TRBJ1-2, the V gene TRBV20-1, with TRBD1 matching 8 bases. The CDR3 has 13 amino acids. Germline V CDR1 and CDR2: DFQATT, SNEGSKA (reference sequence). Trimming took 6 bases from V and 8 from J; bases not matched to a gene: 11. The CDR3 spells CSARNQGAGGYTF. CDR3 in DNA: TGCAGTGCGAGGAATCAGGGGGCTGGGGGCTACACCTTC.

The genes are TRBV7-9 and TRBJ2-5; 7 bases map to TRBD1. The CDR3 has 15 residues. V shed 5 bases, J shed 11 bases, and the junction held 17 bases outside the gene matches. Germline V gene sequence: CDR1 SEHNR, CDR2 FQNEAQ (reference sequence). The CDR3 DNA is TGTGCCAGCAGCCTATACGGACAGGCCGGAGAAGAGCAGTACTTC. Amino acids: CASSLYGQAGEEQYF.